The TCR beta chain under discussion was sequenced for a study of T cell changes during pregnancy in multiple sclerosis. Method: immunoSEQ multiplex PCR; TCRdb's copy keeps in-frame clones and lacks some. Counted here are about 83,000 clones, about 95% occurring once; the ten biggest clones make up more than 0.85%. The sample was peripheral blood, taken in the second trimester of pregnancy. The TCR comes from a female donor with multiple sclerosis, enrolled in a pregnancy study.

The CDR3 sequence: CASTRQGKAGELFF. Here the CDR3 DNA reads TGTGCCAGCACTAGACAGGGGAAGGCCGGGGAGCTGTTTTTT. V gene TRBV6-1 combines with J gene TRBJ2-2, with 8 bases that match TRBD1. With V trimmed by 7 bases and J by 6 bases, 7 bases remained unmatched. This CDR3 has 14 amino acids. Germline CDR1 reads MNHNS; CDR2 reads SASEGT.